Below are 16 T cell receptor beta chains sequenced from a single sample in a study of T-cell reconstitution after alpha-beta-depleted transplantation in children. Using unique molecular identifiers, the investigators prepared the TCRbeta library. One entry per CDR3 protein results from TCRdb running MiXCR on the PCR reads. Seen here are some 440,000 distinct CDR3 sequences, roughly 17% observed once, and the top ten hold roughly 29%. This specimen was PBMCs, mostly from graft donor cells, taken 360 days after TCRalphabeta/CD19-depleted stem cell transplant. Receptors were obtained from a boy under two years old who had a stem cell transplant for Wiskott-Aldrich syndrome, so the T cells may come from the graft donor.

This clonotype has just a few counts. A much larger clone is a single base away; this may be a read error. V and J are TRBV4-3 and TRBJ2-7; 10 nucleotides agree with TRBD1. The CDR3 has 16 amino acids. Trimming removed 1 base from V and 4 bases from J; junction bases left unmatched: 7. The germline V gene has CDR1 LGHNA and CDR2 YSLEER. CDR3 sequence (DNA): TGCGCCAGCAGCCAAGGAGCCGGGACAGGGGATTACGAGCAGTACTTC. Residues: CASSQGAGTGDYEQYF.

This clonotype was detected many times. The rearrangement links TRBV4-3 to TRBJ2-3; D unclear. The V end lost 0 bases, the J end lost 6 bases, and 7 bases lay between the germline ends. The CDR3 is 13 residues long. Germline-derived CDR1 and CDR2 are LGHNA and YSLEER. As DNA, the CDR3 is TGCGCCAGCAGCCAAGATTTCAGGGATACGCAGTATTTT. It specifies CASSQDFRDTQYF.

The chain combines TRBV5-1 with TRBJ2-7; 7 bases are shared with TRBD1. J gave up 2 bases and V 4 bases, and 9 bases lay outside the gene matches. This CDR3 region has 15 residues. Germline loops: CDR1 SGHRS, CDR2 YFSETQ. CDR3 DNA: TGCGCCAGCAGCCTGAACAGGGGCCGACCCTACGAGCAGTACTTC. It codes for CASSLNRGRPYEQYF.

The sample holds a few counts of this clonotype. For the CDR3, the DNA is TGTGCCAGCACGGGGACTCCCCAAGAGACCCAGTACTTC. It translates to CASTGTPQETQYF. The chain has TRBV25-1 and TRBJ2-5, with D maybe TRBD2 (6 bases). Between the trimmed V and J ends, which lost 7 bases and 1 base, there was a span of 10 bases. From germline, CDR1 is MGHDK and CDR2 SYGVNS. The CDR3 contains 13 residues. Using reference TRBV25-1 and TRBJ2-5 for the parts outside the CDR3, the full variable domain is EADIYQTPRYLVIGTGKKITLECSQTMGHDKMYWYQQDPGMELHLIHYSYGVNSTEKGDLSSESTVSRIRTEHFPLTLESARPSHTSQYLCASTGTPQETQYFGPGTRLLVL.

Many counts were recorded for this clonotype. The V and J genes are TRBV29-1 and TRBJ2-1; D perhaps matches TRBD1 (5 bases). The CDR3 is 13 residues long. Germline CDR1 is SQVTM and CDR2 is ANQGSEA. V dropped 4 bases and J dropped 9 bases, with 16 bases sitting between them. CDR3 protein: CSVGLRAGREQFF. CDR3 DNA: TGCAGCGTTGGCCTAAGGGCAGGGCGTGAGCAGTTCTTC.

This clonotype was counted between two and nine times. This chain's CDR3 is CASSLAGSGSPLHF. The DNA for the CDR3 is TGTGCCAGCAGTTTAGCAGGGTCTGGTTCACCCCTCCACTTT. The chain employs TRBV28 and TRBJ1-6; TRBD1 might be the D (5 bases). V lost 2 bases to trimming and J lost 9 bases, with 11 bases between them. CDR3 length equals 14 residues. CDR1 is MDHEN, CDR2 SYDVKM, per germline. Complete variable domain (other parts from reference TRBV28 and TRBJ1-6): DVKVTQSSRYLVKRTGEKVFLECVQDMDHENMFWYRQDPGLGLRLIYFSYDVKMKEKGDIPEGYSVSREKKERFSLILESASTNQTSMYLCASSLAGSGSPLHFGNGTRLTVT.

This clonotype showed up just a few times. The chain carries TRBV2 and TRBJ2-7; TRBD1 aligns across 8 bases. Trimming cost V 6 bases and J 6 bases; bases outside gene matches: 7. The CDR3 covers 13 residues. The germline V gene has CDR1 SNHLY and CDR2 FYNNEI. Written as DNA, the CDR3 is TGTGCCAGCAGGGACAGGGAGGCTGGCGAGCAGTACTTC. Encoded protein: CASRDREAGEQYF.

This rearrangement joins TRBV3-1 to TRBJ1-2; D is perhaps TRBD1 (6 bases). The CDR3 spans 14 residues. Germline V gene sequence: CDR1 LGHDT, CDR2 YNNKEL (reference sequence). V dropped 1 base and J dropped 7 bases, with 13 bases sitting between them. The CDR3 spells CASSQVRAGVGYTF. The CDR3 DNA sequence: TGTGCCAGCAGCCAAGTAAGAGCAGGGGTTGGCTACACCTTC.

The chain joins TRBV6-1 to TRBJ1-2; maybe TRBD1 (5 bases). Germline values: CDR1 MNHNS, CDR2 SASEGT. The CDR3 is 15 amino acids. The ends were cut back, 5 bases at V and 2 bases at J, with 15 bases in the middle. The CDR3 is CASSQRQPLNYGYTF. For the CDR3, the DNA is TGTGCCAGCAGTCAACGACAGCCGCTAAACTATGGCTACACCTTC.

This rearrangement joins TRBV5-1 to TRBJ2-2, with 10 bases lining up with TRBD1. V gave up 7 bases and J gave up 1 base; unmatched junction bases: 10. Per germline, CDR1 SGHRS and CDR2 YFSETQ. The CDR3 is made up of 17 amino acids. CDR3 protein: CASGGTGALVNTGELFF. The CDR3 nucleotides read TGCGCCAGCGGAGGGACAGGGGCACTAGTGAACACCGGGGAGCTGTTTTTT.

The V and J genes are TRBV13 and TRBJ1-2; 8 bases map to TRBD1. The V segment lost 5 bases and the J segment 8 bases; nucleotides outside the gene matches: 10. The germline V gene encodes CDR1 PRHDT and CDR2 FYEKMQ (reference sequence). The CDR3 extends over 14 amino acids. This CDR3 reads CASSLRQGLEGYTF. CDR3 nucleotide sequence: TGTGCCAGCAGCCTCAGACAGGGGTTGGAGGGCTACACCTTC.

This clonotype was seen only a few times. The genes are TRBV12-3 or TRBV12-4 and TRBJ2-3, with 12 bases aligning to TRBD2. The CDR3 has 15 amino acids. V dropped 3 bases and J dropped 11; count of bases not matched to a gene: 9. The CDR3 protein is CASSFNLASGGEQYF. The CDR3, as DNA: TGTGCCAGCAGTTTTAACCTGGCTAGCGGGGGGGAGCAGTATTTT.

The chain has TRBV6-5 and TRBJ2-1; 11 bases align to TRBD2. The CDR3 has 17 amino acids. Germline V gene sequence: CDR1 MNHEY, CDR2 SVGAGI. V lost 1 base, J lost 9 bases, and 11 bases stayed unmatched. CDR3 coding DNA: TGTGCCAGCAGTTACTTCCCCCTAGCGGGGGGTTTCAGTGAGCAGTTCTTC. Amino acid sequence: CASSYFPLAGGFSEQFF.

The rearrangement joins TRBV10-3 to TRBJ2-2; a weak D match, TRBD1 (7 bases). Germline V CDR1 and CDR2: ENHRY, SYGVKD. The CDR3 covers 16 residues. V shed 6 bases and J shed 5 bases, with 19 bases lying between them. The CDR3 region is CAISPRQGGRTGELFF. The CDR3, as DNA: TGTGCCATCAGCCCTCGGCAGGGGGGAAGAACCGGGGAGCTGTTTTTT.

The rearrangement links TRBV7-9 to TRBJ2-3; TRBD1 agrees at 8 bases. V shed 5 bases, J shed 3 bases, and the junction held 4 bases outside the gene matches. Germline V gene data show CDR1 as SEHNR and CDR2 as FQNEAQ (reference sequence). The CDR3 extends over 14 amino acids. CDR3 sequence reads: CASSVDRGTDTQYF. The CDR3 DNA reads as TGTGCCAGCAGCGTCGACAGGGGAACAGATACGCAGTATTTT.

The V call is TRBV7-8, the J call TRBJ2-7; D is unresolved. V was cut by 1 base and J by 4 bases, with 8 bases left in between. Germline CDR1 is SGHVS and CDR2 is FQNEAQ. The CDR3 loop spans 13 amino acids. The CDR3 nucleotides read TGTGCCAGCAGCTTAGATATAGGTTACGAGCAGTACTTC. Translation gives CASSLDIGYEQYF.